The 8 T cell receptor beta chains listed next were all sequenced from one sample in a study of blood T cell repertoires in COVID-19. TCRdb's table, derived via immunoSEQ multiplex PCR, lists solely in-frame clones and lacks some. The sample consists of under 300,000 clones, around 82% of them appearing once. The sequenced material came from peripheral blood. These receptors all come from a woman between 45 and 60 years old who had recovered from COVID-19.

This clone was seen only once. The rearrangement links TRBV28 to TRBJ1-2; possible D gene TRBD1, 5 bases. Germline V gene lookup returns CDR1 MDHEN and CDR2 SYDVKM. V was trimmed by 4 bases and J by 6 bases, leaving 9 bases between them. CDR3 length: 12 amino acids. The CDR3 reads CASSSTGNGYTF. DNA for the CDR3: TGTGCCAGCAGTTCCACAGGCAATGGCTACACCTTC.

The V call is TRBV29-1, the J call TRBJ2-3; D perhaps matches TRBD2 (5 bases). Trimming shortened V by 6 bases and J by 2 bases, and 12 bases separated the two germline ends. CDR3 length: 13 residues. Germline CDR1 is SQVTM and CDR2 is ANQGSEA. CDR3 sequence reads: CSVEGGTTDTQYF. The CDR3 DNA follows: TGCAGCGTAGAGGGCGGAACCACAGATACGCAGTATTTT.

This clone was seen repeatedly, ten times or more. The chain is built from TRBV28 and TRBJ1-2; maybe TRBD1 (5 bases). The germline V and J ends were trimmed by 5 bases and 12 bases, with 13 bases remaining between them. Germline V gives CDR1 MDHEN, CDR2 SYDVKM. The CDR3 contains 11 residues. The CDR3 DNA reads as TGTGCCAGCAGTCTGGGGCTTGGTGACACCTTC. This codes for CASSLGLGDTF.

The V call is TRBV2, the J call TRBJ2-5, with 7 bases identical to TRBD1. Unmatched junction bases numbered 9, after V lost 6 bases and J lost 5 bases. Germline CDR1 SNHLY, CDR2 FYNNEI. CDR3 length: 14 residues. CDR3 sequence (DNA): TGTGCCAGCAGCGACAGGGCTAGGGTGGAGACCCAGTACTTC. This codes for CASSDRARVETQYF. Full variable domain (rest looked up from reference TRBV2 and TRBJ2-5): EPEVTQTPSHQVTQMGQEVILRCVPISNHLYFYWYRQILGQKVEFLVSFYNNEISEKSEIFDDQFSVERPDGSNFTLKIRSTKLEDSAMYFCASSDRARVETQYFGPGTRLLVL.

In nucleotides, the CDR3 is TGTGCCAGCAGCTTGGCTCAGGCTTACGAGCAGTACTTC. Its translation is CASSLAQAYEQYF. The chain couples TRBV5-4 to TRBJ2-7; no definite D call. Germline CDR1 is SGHNT and CDR2 is YYREEE (reference sequence). Deletions cut 0 bases from V and 4 bases from J, with 8 bases between. CDR3 length: 13 residues.

The rearrangement links TRBV7-2 to TRBJ2-5; no reliable D call. Germline loops: CDR1 SGHTA, CDR2 FQGNSA. The length of the CDR3 is 14 residues. V shed 1 base and J shed 1 base, with 7 bases lying between them. CDR3 in amino acids: CASSLVGSQETQYF. The CDR3 coding sequence is TGTGCCAGCAGCTTAGTTGGCAGCCAAGAGACCCAGTACTTC.

The chain is built from TRBV5-1 and TRBJ2-5, with D maybe TRBD2 (6 bases). CDR3 length: 14 residues. V was pared by 0 bases and J by 5 bases, with 11 bases between. Per germline, CDR1 SGHRS and CDR2 YFSETQ. CDR3 DNA: TGCGCCAGCAGCTTGGCCGGGGAGGAGGAGACCCAGTACTTC. Amino acids: CASSLAGEEETQYF.

The gene calls are TRBV24-1 and TRBJ2-5; 11 positions agree with TRBD2. CDR1 and CDR2 from the germline V gene are KGHDR and SFDVKD. This CDR3 is 16 amino acids long. The V segment lost 4 bases and the J segment 0 bases; nucleotides outside the gene matches: 3. CDR3 nucleotide sequence: TGTGCCACCAGTGACCGACTAGCGGGGTACCAAGAGACCCAGTACTTC. Its protein product is CATSDRLAGYQETQYF.